This T cell receptor (beta chain) was recorded in a study of healthy donors' naive CD4 and CD8 T cells. Each TCR library used around 0.5 ug of total RNA and a linear amplification protocol. TCRdb ran MiXCR on the reads and lists one entry per CDR3 protein. This table holds approximately 180,000 distinct CDR3 sequences, 74% found once. The clonotype originates from a pool of human donors in good health; the sample pools cells from several healthy donors. The specimen was naive CD4+ and CD8+ T cells sorted from blood, pooled from several donors.

This CDR3 is CASSLGPSPTNQPQHF. The CDR3 DNA reads as TGTGCCAGCAGCCTCGGGCCCAGCCCGACCAATCAGCCCCAGCATTTT. The J gene is TRBJ1-5, the V gene TRBV6-5; unclear D gene. The CDR3 length is 16 residues. CDR1 and CDR2 (germline): MNHEY, SVGAGI. With 6 bases removed from V and 3 bases from J, the gap between germline ends came to 18 bases.